Each of the 21 T cell receptor beta chains below was sequenced from the same sample in a study of control samples from healthy donors and cancer patients (dated by TCRdb to the early 2020s). The library was obtained by the immunoSEQ multiplex PCR assay. Entries here come from immuneACCESS through TCRdb and include only in-frame sequences with V and J called. Some clones fail to appear in such tables; in the studies checked, an unresolved V gene covers under half of the shortfall, and the cause of the remainder is unknown. Across this sample there are about 120,000 clones, with 80% to 90% seen only once. The ten top clones hold 12% of the sample. Sequencing was carried out using blood. All receptors derive from a man younger than 45 in good health.

This rearrangement joins TRBV18 to TRBJ2-6; 7 bases align to TRBD1. CDR3 size: 17 residues. V shed 3 bases, J shed 4 bases, and the junction held 9 bases outside the gene matches. From germline, CDR1 is KGHSH and CDR2 LQKENI. The CDR3 bases are TGTGCCAGCTCACCTTTTTCGACAGGGACCGGGGCCAACGTCCTGACTTTC. Its translation: CASSPFSTGTGANVLTF.

CDR3 amino acids: CASSPEQGTGNTIYF. The CDR3 nucleotides read TGTGCCAGCAGCCCAGAACAGGGGACGGGAAACACCATATATTTT. V usage is TRBV11-3 and J usage is TRBJ1-3; 7 nucleotides match TRBD1. From germline, CDR1 is SGHNT and CDR2 YENEEA. V lost 5 bases, J lost 4 bases, and 8 bases stayed unmatched. This CDR3 contains 15 residues.

About this clone itself: At the DNA level, this CDR3 is encoded by other sequences in the same sample as well. The CDR3 DNA reads as TGTGCCAGCAGCTTAGGGACAGGGAATCAGCCCCAGCATTTT. Its protein is CASSLGTGNQPQHF. The rearrangement joins TRBV7-9 to TRBJ1-5; the match to TRBD1 covers 8 bases. Trimming removed 1 base from V and 4 bases from J; junction bases left unmatched: 0. Germline CDR1 is SEHNR and CDR2 is FQNEAQ (reference sequence). This CDR3 is 14 amino acids long.

CDR3 in DNA: TGTGCCAGCAGTTACTCGATGCGGGGAACCTACAATGAGCAGTTCTTC. It is translated as CASSYSMRGTYNEQFF. This chain links TRBV6-5 with TRBJ2-1; D is possibly TRBD2 (6 bases). In germline, CDR1 is MNHEY, CDR2 SVGAGI. This CDR3 region has 16 residues. Trimming stripped 0 bases from V and 2 bases from J, with 11 bases between.

This clone was recorded once. V is TRBV7-9 and J is TRBJ2-1; 8 nucleotides match TRBD2. Trimming removed 2 bases from V and 2 bases from J; junction bases left unmatched: 5. Germline-derived CDR1 and CDR2 are SEHNR and FQNEAQ (reference sequence). The CDR3 runs 16 residues. The CDR3 loop is CASSLSRSGAYNEQFF. In DNA, the CDR3 is TGTGCCAGCAGCTTATCTCGTAGCGGGGCCTACAATGAGCAGTTCTTC.

The genes are TRBV9 and TRBJ1-2, with D hard to call. Germline lookup yields CDR1 SGDLS and CDR2 YYNGEE. The V and J ends lost 3 bases and 4 bases respectively, with 16 bases between them. The CDR3 runs to 15 residues. This chain's CDR3 is CASSADRTAIYGYTF. The CDR3 DNA reads as TGTGCCAGCAGCGCAGATAGGACGGCTATCTATGGCTACACCTTC.

The chain employs TRBV20-1 and TRBJ2-1; TRBD2 matches 7 bases. Germline CDR1 and CDR2: DFQATT and SNEGSKA (reference sequence). J gave up 12 bases and V 6 bases, and 5 bases lay outside the gene matches. CDR3 length: 10 amino acids. The CDR3 loop is CSAWTSRQFF. As DNA, the CDR3 is TGCAGTGCGTGGACTAGTAGGCAGTTCTTC.

V and J are TRBV3-1 (or the pseudogene TRBV3-2) and TRBJ2-3; D ambiguous. Trimming shortened V by 4 bases and J by 4 bases, and 9 bases separated the two germline ends. From germline, CDR1 is LGHDT and CDR2 YNNKEL (reference sequence). CDR3 length: 13 residues. CDR3 sequence: CASSRQSSDTQYF. DNA for the CDR3: TGTGCCAGCAGCCGTCAAAGTTCAGATACGCAGTATTTT.

V and J are TRBV28 and TRBJ1-2; 11 bases line up with TRBD1. The CDR3 consists of 14 residues. The V and J ends lost 3 bases and 4 bases, in that order; junction bases with no gene match: 1. CDR1 is MDHEN, CDR2 SYDVKM, per germline. The CDR3 nucleotides are TGTGCCAGCAGTTTCGGGACAGGGGGCTATGGCTACACCTTC. Encoded protein: CASSFGTGGYGYTF.

The chain employs TRBV3-1 (or the pseudogene TRBV3-2) and TRBJ2-3, with 12 bases aligning to TRBD2. Trimming cost V 0 bases and J 6 bases; bases outside gene matches: 4. This CDR3 has 16 amino acids. Germline V gene lookup returns CDR1 LGHDT and CDR2 YNNKEL (reference sequence). The CDR3 spells CASSQELAGGPDTQYF. In DNA form, the CDR3 reads TGTGCCAGCAGCCAAGAGCTAGCGGGGGGGCCGGATACGCAGTATTTT.

The sample holds one count of this clone. This chain links TRBV24-1 with TRBJ2-2; possible D gene TRBD1, 6 bases. Germline V CDR1 and CDR2: KGHDR, SFDVKD. Trimming took off 4 bases at V and 9 bases at J, with 20 bases between the two ends. The CDR3 runs to 16 residues. CDR3 nucleotides: TGTGCCACCAGTGACCCCACGATGGGGGCGCACCGGGAGCTGTTTTTT. Translating it yields CATSDPTMGAHRELFF.

CDR3 protein: CASSFSGGSRDTQYF. In DNA, the CDR3 is TGTGCCAGCAGCTTTAGCGGGGGCTCTCGAGATACGCAGTATTTT. J is TRBJ2-3 and V is TRBV11-3; 9 positions agree with TRBD2. The V segment lost 3 bases and the J segment 5 bases; nucleotides outside the gene matches: 6. This CDR3 region has 15 residues. Germline CDR1 is SGHNT and CDR2 is YENEEA.

The chain uses TRBV28 and TRBJ2-5; 9 nucleotides line up with TRBD1. Germline V gene sequence: CDR1 MDHEN, CDR2 SYDVKM. V shed 6 bases and J 7 bases; nucleotides not matched to a gene: 9. This CDR3 is built from 14 residues. The CDR3 coding sequence is TGTGCCAGCAGCCCTGGACAGGGGAAGGGGACCCAGTACTTC. Encoded protein: CASSPGQGKGTQYF.

This clone showed up just once. This chain links TRBV2 with TRBJ2-5; the D call may be TRBD1 or TRBD2 (5 bases each). CDR1 SNHLY and CDR2 FYNNEI come from the germline V gene. The CDR3 sequence is 14 residues long. V lost 6 bases and J 5 bases, leaving 16 bases between the germline ends. The CDR3 bases are TGTGCCAGCAGCCCATTTCTAGAGGGGGAGACCCAGTACTTC. This sequence encodes CASSPFLEGETQYF.

The chain is built from TRBV5-1 and TRBJ2-3; the match to TRBD1 covers 7 bases. Germline V CDR1 and CDR2: SGHRS, YFSETQ. CDR3 length: 18 residues. The J segment lost 4 bases and the V segment lost 0 bases, leaving 14 bases of the junction unmatched. In DNA form, the CDR3 reads TGCGCCAGCAGCTTGGCTTGGTTGGGACAGAGCCTTCCAGATACGCAGTATTTT. Its protein is CASSLAWLGQSLPDTQYF.

The chain uses TRBV11-2 and TRBJ2-6; no clear D gene. The length of the CDR3 is 15 residues. The ends were cut back, 0 bases at V and 0 bases at J, with 3 bases in the middle. CDR1 and CDR2 (germline): SGHAT, FQNNGV. CDR3 loop: CASSLDSSGANVLTF. Written as DNA, the CDR3 is TGTGCCAGCAGCTTAGACAGCTCTGGGGCCAACGTCCTGACTTTC.

The chain has TRBV15 and TRBJ1-1; D unclear. Trimming left V 0 bases short and J 8 bases short, with 10 bases between. This CDR3 contains 13 residues. CDR1 and CDR2 (germline): LNHNV, YYDKDF (reference sequence). CDR3 sequence (DNA): TGTGCCACCAGCAGAGATTCGAGAGAAGAAGCTTTCTTT. This codes for CATSRDSREEAFF.

This clone was detected only once. The gene calls are TRBV19 and TRBJ2-1; 8 nucleotides align to TRBD2. CDR1 is LNHDA, CDR2 SQIVND, per germline (reference sequence). V lost 3 bases and J lost 2; bases outside the gene matches: 9. The CDR3 spans 17 residues. CDR3 DNA: TGTGCCAGTAGTATTAGCGGGGCTACGGTGCCCTACAATGAGCAGTTCTTC. The encoded protein is CASSISGATVPYNEQFF.

The J gene is TRBJ2-6, the V gene TRBV7-9, with D perhaps matching TRBD1 (6 bases). Trimming removed 4 bases from V and 0 bases from J, with 10 bases in between. The CDR3 consists of 16 residues. Germline CDR1 SEHNR, CDR2 FQNEAQ (reference sequence). CDR3 in DNA: TGTGCCAGCAGCTCCGAACAGGGCTCTGGGGCCAACGTCCTGACTTTC. Translation gives CASSSEQGSGANVLTF.

The chain is built from TRBV30 and TRBJ1-6; D gene unclear. Germline V gene sequence: CDR1 GTSNPN, CDR2 SVGIG (reference sequence). The CDR3 is 13 residues long. V was trimmed by 4 bases and J by 6 bases, leaving 10 bases between them. The CDR3 nucleotides are TGTGCCTGGAAGGTTCACAGTAATTCACCCCTCCACTTT. Amino acid sequence: CAWKVHSNSPLHF.

J is TRBJ1-2 and V is TRBV18, with D possibly being TRBD1 (5 bases). The CDR3 runs 13 residues. With 3 bases removed from V and 6 bases from J, the gap between germline ends came to 11 bases. Germline assignment: CDR1 KGHSH and CDR2 LQKENI. The chain's CDR3 is CASSPPGTDGYTF. The CDR3 DNA sequence: TGTGCCAGCTCACCTCCCGGGACGGATGGCTACACCTTC.